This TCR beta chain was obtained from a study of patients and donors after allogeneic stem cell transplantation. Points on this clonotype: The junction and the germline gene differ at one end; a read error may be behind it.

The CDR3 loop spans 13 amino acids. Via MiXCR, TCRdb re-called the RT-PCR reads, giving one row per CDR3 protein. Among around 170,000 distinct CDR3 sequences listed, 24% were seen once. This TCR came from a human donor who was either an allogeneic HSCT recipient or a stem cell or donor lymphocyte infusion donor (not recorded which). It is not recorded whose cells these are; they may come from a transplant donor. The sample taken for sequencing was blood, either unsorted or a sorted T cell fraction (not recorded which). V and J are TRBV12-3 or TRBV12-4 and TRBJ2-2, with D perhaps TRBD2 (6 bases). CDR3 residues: CASSSRETGVLFF. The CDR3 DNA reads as TGTGCCAGCAGCTCCCGGGAGACCGGGGTGCTGTTTTTT.